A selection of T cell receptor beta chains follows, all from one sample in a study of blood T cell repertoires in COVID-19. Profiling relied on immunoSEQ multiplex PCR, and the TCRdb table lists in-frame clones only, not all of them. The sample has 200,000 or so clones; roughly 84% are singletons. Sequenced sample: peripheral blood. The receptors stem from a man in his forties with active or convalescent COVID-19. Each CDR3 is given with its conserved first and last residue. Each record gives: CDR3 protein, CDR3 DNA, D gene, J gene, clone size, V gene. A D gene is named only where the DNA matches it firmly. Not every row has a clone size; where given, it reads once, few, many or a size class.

CASSSGTAPYNEQFF	TGTGCCAGCAGTTCCGGGACAGCTCCGTACAATGAGCAGTTCTTC	TRBD1	TRBJ2-1	.	TRBV27
CASSLNSGNTIYF	TGTGCCAGCAGCCTTAACTCTGGAAACACCATATATTTT	.	TRBJ1-3	.	TRBV7-3
CASSPAVEHGYTF	TGTGCCAGCTCACCCGCCGTTGAGCATGGCTACACCTTC	.	TRBJ1-2	few	TRBV18
CASRGGHNTGELFF	TGTGCCAGCCGGGGGGGACATAACACCGGGGAGCTGTTTTTT	TRBD2	TRBJ2-2	.	TRBV6-6
CASSSTGDNEAFF	TGTGCCAGCAGCTCGACAGGGGACAATGAAGCTTTCTTT	TRBD1	TRBJ1-1	few	TRBV7-9
CASSLTADYEQYF	TGCGCCAGCAGCTTGACCGCGGACTACGAGCAGTACTTC	.	TRBJ2-7	.	TRBV5-1
CASSHMTGGTGELFF	TGTGCCAGCAGCCATATGACAGGGGGCACCGGGGAGCTGTTTTTT	TRBD1	TRBJ2-2	.	TRBV28
CASSGGLFLNTDTQYF	TGTGCCAGCAGTGGGGGACTTTTCCTGAACACAGATACGCAGTATTTT	.	TRBJ2-3	once	TRBV6-1
CSVSQTGYGGYTF	TGCAGCGTTTCCCAGACAGGGTATGGGGGCTACACCTTC	TRBD1	TRBJ1-2	.	TRBV29-1
CASSLQGRGYTF	TGTGCCAGTAGTCTACAGGGTAGAGGCTACACCTTC	.	TRBJ1-2	.	TRBV19
CSVDSRSVGTEAFF	TGCAGCGTTGATAGCCGATCGGTGGGCACTGAAGCTTTCTTT	.	TRBJ1-1	.	TRBV29-1
CASSPPGEKLFF	TGTGCCAGCAGCCCTCCCGGTGAAAAACTGTTTTTT	.	TRBJ1-4	.	TRBV5-5
CASSQGVALHF	TGTGCCAGCAGCCAGGGGGTGGCCCTCCACTTT	TRBD1	TRBJ1-6	.	TRBV25-1
CASSLVGRWAYEQYF	TGTGCCAGCAGTTTGGTGGGGAGATGGGCCTACGAGCAGTACTTC	.	TRBJ2-7	.	TRBV27
CASRIQGGSTEAFF	TGTGCCAGCAGAATACAGGGGGGAAGCACTGAAGCTTTCTTT	TRBD1	TRBJ1-1	.	TRBV27
CASSVEGQPNQPQHF	TGTGCCAGCAGTGTCGAGGGACAACCCAATCAGCCCCAGCATTTT	.	TRBJ1-5	.	TRBV9
CAWNPGQGAYTF	TGTGCCTGGAACCCGGGACAGGGGGCCTACACCTTC	TRBD1	TRBJ1-2	few	TRBV30
CASSEWGPGTEAFF	TGTGCCAGCAGTGAATGGGGGCCGGGTACTGAAGCTTTCTTT	.	TRBJ1-1	.	TRBV2
CASSPDRKNTEAFF	TGTGCCAGCTCACCTGACAGGAAAAACACTGAAGCTTTCTTT	.	TRBJ1-1	.	TRBV18
CASSPFLFF	TGTGCCAGCAGCCCTTTTTTGTTCTTC	.	TRBJ2-1	once	TRBV9
CASSSYRGSYEQYF	TGTGCCAGCAGCTCCTACAGGGGTTCCTACGAGCAGTACTTC	TRBD1	TRBJ2-7	.	TRBV5-6
CAISDQQGWLETDTQYF	TGTGCCATCAGTGACCAACAGGGATGGCTTGAAACAGATACGCAGTATTTT	.	TRBJ2-3	.	TRBV10-3
CASSFTVPGELFF	TGTGCCAGCAGTTTTACTGTCCCCGGGGAGCTGTTTTTT	.	TRBJ2-2	.	TRBV28
CASSEYTSGNEKLFF	TGTGCCAGCAGTGAATATACGTCAGGGAATGAAAAACTGTTTTTT	.	TRBJ1-4	.	TRBV6-1
CASSRAGTPRASRPQHF	TGTGCCAGCAGCCGAGCCGGGACTCCCCGTGCGTCCCGGCCCCAGCATTTT	.	TRBJ1-5	few	TRBV28
CASSLGQGVTNTEAFF	TGCGCCAGCAGCTTGGGTCAGGGGGTGACGAACACTGAAGCTTTCTTT	TRBD1	TRBJ1-1	.	TRBV5-1
CASSDNRDRTRDYGYTF	TGTGCCAGCAGCGACAACCGGGACAGGACTCGGGACTATGGCTACACCTTC	TRBD1	TRBJ1-2	.	TRBV14
CASSGGQGASEAFF	TGTGCCAGCAGCGGCGGACAGGGGGCTTCTGAAGCTTTCTTT	TRBD1	TRBJ1-1	.	TRBV3-1/TRBV3-2
CASSLEGWSEKLFF	TGTGCCAGCAGTTTAGAGGGATGGAGTGAAAAACTGTTTTTT	.	TRBJ1-4	.	TRBV28
CASSKRGQPQHF	TGTGCCAGCAGTAAAAGGGGACAGCCCCAGCATTTT	.	TRBJ1-5	.	TRBV5-6
CASSTTGGLNYGYTF	TGCGCCAGCAGCACCACAGGGGGCTTAAACTATGGCTACACCTTC	TRBD1	TRBJ1-2	.	TRBV5-1
CASSLSGSGNYGYTF	TGTGCCAGCAGCCTATCAGGGTCAGGGAACTATGGCTACACCTTC	.	TRBJ1-2	.	TRBV7-9
CASSPLTGAAPYEKLFF	TGTGCCAGCAGTCCCCTCACAGGGGCCGCACCCTATGAAAAACTGTTTTTT	TRBD1	TRBJ1-4	.	TRBV28
CASSVEGTGGINEQFF	TGTGCCAGCAGCGTAGAAGGGACAGGGGGCATCAATGAGCAGTTCTTC	TRBD1	TRBJ2-1	once	TRBV9
CASSSRGGIPGELFF	TGTGCCAGCAGCTCCCGCGGGGGCATTCCCGGGGAGCTGTTTTTT	.	TRBJ2-2	once	TRBV9
CAWSPLGGYEQYF	TGTGCCTGGAGCCCTTTGGGGGGGTACGAGCAGTACTTC	TRBD2	TRBJ2-7	.	TRBV30
CSTTRYNEQFF	TGCAGTACTACGCGGTACAATGAGCAGTTCTTC	.	TRBJ2-1	.	TRBV20-1
CASSQQGLRETQYF	TGCGCCAGCAGCCAGCAGGGACTTAGAGAGACCCAGTACTTC	.	TRBJ2-5	.	TRBV5-1
CASSPLSGQGADIQYF	TGTGCCAGCTCACCTTTATCGGGACAGGGGGCGGACATTCAGTACTTC	TRBD1	TRBJ2-4	.	TRBV18
CASSFVTDTQYF	TGTGCCAGCAGTTTCGTAACAGATACGCAGTATTTT	.	TRBJ2-3	.	TRBV12-3/TRBV12-4
CASSYTGGANYGYTF	TGTGCCAGCAGTTATACAGGGGGGGCTAACTATGGCTACACCTTC	TRBD1	TRBJ1-2	.	TRBV27
CARSLGIPTGTGARSRHEQYF	TGTGCCAGAAGCTTGGGGATACCAACCGGGACAGGCGCTCGTTCTCGCCACGAGCAGTACTTC	TRBD1	TRBJ2-7	.	TRBV5-3